These 20 T cell receptor beta chains came from one sample sequenced in a study of cytomegalovirus exposure and HLA in healthy donors. Here immunoSEQ multiplex PCR was the method, and the copy in TCRdb shows in-frame clones only, minus some. The table shows roughly 330,000 clones, with roughly nine tenths occurring only once. The sample was PBMCs. The receptors were gathered from a woman aged 25 to 39 in good health and CMV-seropositive.

The gene calls are TRBV5-1 and TRBJ2-7; 8 bases align to TRBD2. The ends lost 0 bases at V and 5 bases at J; junction bases unmatched: 7. Germline CDR1 and CDR2: SGHRS and YFSETQ. The CDR3 runs 15 residues. CDR3 in amino acids: CASSLEDGGADEQYF. For the CDR3, the DNA is TGCGCCAGCAGCTTGGAGGACGGGGGGGCCGACGAGCAGTACTTC.

This chain links TRBV9 with TRBJ1-6; perhaps TRBD1 as D (6 bases). There are 14 residues in the CDR3. Per germline, CDR1 SGDLS and CDR2 YYNGEE. V lost 1 base, J lost 10 bases, and 12 bases lay in between. The CDR3 DNA reads TGTGCCAGCAGCGTAAGCCGGGACAACTCACCCCTCCACTTT. Protein: CASSVSRDNSPLHF.

V is TRBV9 and J is TRBJ2-7; D ambiguous. CDR3 length equals 14 residues. The V gene's germline CDR1 is SGDLS and CDR2 YYNGEE. Trimming left V 0 bases short and J 2 bases short, with 9 bases between. CDR3 sequence: CASSVAMSTYEQYF. CDR3 in DNA: TGTGCCAGCAGCGTAGCCATGAGTACCTACGAGCAGTACTTC.

The gene calls are TRBV13 and TRBJ2-2, with no clear D. This CDR3 contains 15 residues. Trimming removed 5 bases at V and 1 base at J, with 11 bases between. Germline CDR1 reads PRHDT; CDR2 reads FYEKMQ (reference sequence). The CDR3 region is CASSPTDKNTGELFF. CDR3 bases: TGTGCCAGCAGCCCTACCGACAAGAACACCGGGGAGCTGTTTTTT. Combining the CDR3 with reference TRBV13 and TRBJ2-2 gives the whole variable domain AAGVIQSPRHLIKEKRETATLKCYPIPRHDTVYWYQQGPGQDPQFLISFYEKMQSDKGSIPDRFSAQQFSDYHSELNMSSLELGDSALYFCASSPTDKNTGELFFGEGSRLTVL.

The V call is TRBV7-3, the J call TRBJ2-1, with TRBD1 matching over 7 bases. The CDR3 length is 14 residues. Germline V lookup: CDR1 SGHTA, CDR2 FQGTGA. Losses at the gene ends were 2 bases for V and 4 bases for J; bases not matched to a gene: 2. The CDR3 protein is CASSLGGQYNEQFF. The CDR3 DNA is TGTGCCAGCAGCTTAGGGGGACAGTACAATGAGCAGTTCTTC.

This CDR3 is CASSFGGSSYEQYF. CDR3 in DNA: TGTGCCAGCAGCTTCGGCGGAAGCTCCTACGAGCAGTACTTC. J is TRBJ2-7 and V is TRBV7-9; D uncertain. The CDR3 runs 14 residues. The germline gives CDR1 SEHNR, CDR2 FQNEAQ (reference sequence). The V end lost 3 bases, the J end lost 0 bases, and 9 bases lay between the germline ends.

The rearrangement joins TRBV30 to TRBJ1-3; D ambiguous. CDR3 length: 15 amino acids. V lost 0 bases to trimming and J lost 2 bases, with 11 bases between them. Germline values: CDR1 GTSNPN, CDR2 SVGIG (reference sequence). This chain's CDR3 is CAWSVGFNPGNTIYF. The DNA for the CDR3 is TGTGCCTGGAGTGTGGGGTTTAATCCTGGAAACACCATATATTTT.

The table lists this clone with a count of one. The chain carries TRBV6-5 and TRBJ1-5, with 9 bases lining up with TRBD1. The CDR3 covers 15 residues. J gave up 6 bases and V 5 bases, and 8 bases lay outside the gene matches. The germline gives CDR1 MNHEY, CDR2 SVGAGI. The CDR3 nucleotides are TGTGCCAGCAGTACTACCGACAGGGGGACTCAGCCCCAGCATTTT. The encoded protein is CASSTTDRGTQPQHF.

The chain employs TRBV7-9 and TRBJ2-7; no reliable D call. The V and J ends lost 1 base and 3 bases respectively, with 4 bases between them. This CDR3 spans 12 amino acids. CDR1 and CDR2 from the germline V gene are SEHNR and FQNEAQ (reference sequence). The CDR3 here is CASSLEVYEQYF. CDR3 in DNA: TGTGCCAGCAGCTTAGAAGTCTACGAGCAGTACTTC.

The genes are TRBV15 and TRBJ2-1; 7 nucleotides align to TRBD2. The germline V gene has CDR1 LNHNV and CDR2 YYDKDF (reference sequence). J lost 7 bases, V lost 0 bases, and 9 bases had no gene match. The CDR3 length is 16 residues. The CDR3 bases are TGTGCCACCAGCAGAGATCGAGGCGGGAGTTGGAATGAGCAGTTCTTC. Translation: CATSRDRGGSWNEQFF.

The chain is built from TRBV7-9 and TRBJ2-7; 8 nucleotides agree with TRBD2. The CDR3 contains 16 residues. CDR1 and CDR2 from the germline V gene are SEHNR and FQNEAQ (reference sequence). V shed 6 bases and J 0 bases; nucleotides not matched to a gene: 10. The CDR3 loop is CASRPRGAGGSYEQYF. The DNA for the CDR3 is TGTGCCAGCAGACCGAGGGGGGCGGGAGGCTCCTACGAGCAGTACTTC.

This rearrangement joins TRBV5-1 to TRBJ2-1, with D maybe TRBD2 (5 bases). Looked up from germline, CDR1 is SGHRS and CDR2 is YFSETQ. Trimming removed 4 bases at V and 15 bases at J, with 20 bases between. The CDR3 has 13 amino acids. The CDR3 nucleotides read TGCGCCAGCAGCCCGACACCAACTAGATTGGGGTTCTTC. Protein: CASSPTPTRLGFF.

The J gene is TRBJ1-5, the V gene TRBV28; D possibly corresponds to TRBD1 (5 bases). V shed 7 bases and J shed 10 bases, with 17 bases lying between them. The CDR3 contains 13 residues. The germline V gene encodes CDR1 MDHEN and CDR2 SYDVKM. CDR3 sequence reads: CASMSRGISPQHF. As DNA, the CDR3 is TGTGCCAGCATGTCTAGGGGAATCAGCCCCCAGCATTTT.

V is TRBV7-9 and J is TRBJ2-2; no clear D gene. In germline, CDR1 is SEHNR, CDR2 FQNEAQ (reference sequence). CDR3 size: 12 residues. Trimming shortened V by 7 bases and J by 4 bases, and 7 bases separated the two germline ends. This CDR3 reads CASIRITGELFF. In nucleotides, the CDR3 is TGTGCCAGCATCCGTATCACCGGGGAGCTGTTTTTT.

J is TRBJ1-1 and V is TRBV2; D remains unclear. Between the trimmed V and J ends, which lost 2 bases and 1 base, there was a span of 8 bases. Germline lookup yields CDR1 SNHLY and CDR2 FYNNEI. This CDR3 is built from 14 residues. CDR3 nucleotide sequence: TGTGCCAGCAGTGAACGAACGGGGAACACTGAAGCTTTCTTT. This gives the protein CASSERTGNTEAFF.

The chain carries TRBV28 and TRBJ2-7, with a possible D match to TRBD1 (6 bases). Deletions cut 6 bases from V and 2 bases from J, with 14 bases between. The CDR3 consists of 14 residues. CDR1 MDHEN and CDR2 SYDVKM come from the germline V gene. The CDR3 DNA is TGTGCCAGCAGGCTAATGGGGGCTGCCTACGAGCAGTACTTC. Translating gives CASRLMGAAYEQYF.

V is TRBV5-4 and J is TRBJ2-1; a weak D match, TRBD1 (6 bases). Germline-derived CDR1 and CDR2 are SGHNT and YYREEE (reference sequence). Trimming took off 0 bases at V and 9 bases at J, with 7 bases between the two ends. The length of the CDR3 is 12 residues. CDR3 DNA sequence: TGTGCCAGCAGCTTGGGGGGGCCTGAGCAGTTCTTC. It is translated as CASSLGGPEQFF.

This chain links TRBV6-6 with TRBJ2-5; possibly TRBD2 for D (6 bases). The length of the CDR3 is 14 residues. V dropped 2 bases and J dropped 0 bases, with 7 bases sitting between them. Per germline, CDR1 MNHNY and CDR2 SVGAGI (reference sequence). The chain's CDR3 is CASSYGGNQETQYF. The CDR3 bases are TGTGCCAGCAGTTACGGCGGGAACCAAGAGACCCAGTACTTC.

This chain uses TRBV9 with TRBJ2-5; 12 bases map to TRBD2. The J segment lost 4 bases and the V segment lost 3 bases, leaving 7 bases of the junction unmatched. Germline V gene sequence: CDR1 SGDLS, CDR2 YYNGEE. CDR3 size: 16 residues. The CDR3 is CASSAPSGGATETQYF. In DNA form, the CDR3 reads TGTGCCAGCAGCGCCCCTAGCGGGGGGGCAACAGAGACCCAGTACTTC. Based on the CDR3 plus reference TRBV9 and TRBJ2-5, the full variable domain is DSGVTQTPKHLITATGQRVTLRCSPRSGDLSVYWYQQSLDQGLQFLIQYYNGEERAKGNILERFSAQQFPDLHSELNLSSLELGDSALYFCASSAPSGGATETQYFGPGTRLLVL.

This rearrangement joins TRBV5-6 to TRBJ1-6; D gene ambiguous. Trimming removed 1 base from V and 9 bases from J, with 14 bases in between. The germline V gene encodes CDR1 SGHDT and CDR2 YYEEEE. This CDR3 spans 15 amino acids. This CDR3 is CASSLLAGVGSPLHF. In nucleotides, the CDR3 is TGTGCCAGCAGCTTGCTTGCCGGGGTGGGTTCACCCCTCCACTTT.